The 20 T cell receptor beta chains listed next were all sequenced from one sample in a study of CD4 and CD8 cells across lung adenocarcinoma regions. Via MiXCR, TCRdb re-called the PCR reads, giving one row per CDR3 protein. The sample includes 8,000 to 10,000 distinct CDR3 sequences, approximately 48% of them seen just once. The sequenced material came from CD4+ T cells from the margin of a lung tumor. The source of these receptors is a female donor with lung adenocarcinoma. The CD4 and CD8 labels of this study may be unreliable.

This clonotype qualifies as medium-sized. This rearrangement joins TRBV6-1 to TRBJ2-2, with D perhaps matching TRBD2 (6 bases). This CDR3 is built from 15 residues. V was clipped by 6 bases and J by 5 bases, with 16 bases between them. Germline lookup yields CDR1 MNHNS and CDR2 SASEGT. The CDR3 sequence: CASRREAGMTGELFF. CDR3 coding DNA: TGTGCCAGCAGGAGGGAGGCAGGGATGACCGGGGAGCTGTTTTTT.

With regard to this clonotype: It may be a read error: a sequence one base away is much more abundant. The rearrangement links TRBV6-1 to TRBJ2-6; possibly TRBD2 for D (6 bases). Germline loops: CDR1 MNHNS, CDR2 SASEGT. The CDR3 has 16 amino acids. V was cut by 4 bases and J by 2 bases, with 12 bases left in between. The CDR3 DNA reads TGTGCCAGCAGTGGGGGGGAGGCCCCTGGGGCCAACGTCCTGACTTTC. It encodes CASSGGEAPGANVLTF.

The CDR3 DNA follows: TGCAGTGCTAGAGATCTCCGGCTAGCGGAAGAGACCCAGTACTTC. It specifies CSARDLRLAEETQYF. V is TRBV20-1 and J is TRBJ2-5, with TRBD2 matching over 7 bases. CDR1 and CDR2 from the germline V gene are DFQATT and SNEGSKA (reference sequence). The CDR3 contains 15 residues. The V segment lost 0 bases and the J segment 3 bases; nucleotides outside the gene matches: 7.

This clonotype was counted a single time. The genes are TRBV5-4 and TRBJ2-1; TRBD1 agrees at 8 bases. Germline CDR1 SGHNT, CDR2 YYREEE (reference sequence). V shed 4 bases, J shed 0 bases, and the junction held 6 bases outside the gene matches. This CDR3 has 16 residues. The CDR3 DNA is TGTGCCAGCAGCCTGGCCGGGACAGGCTCCTACAATGAGCAGTTCTTC. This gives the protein CASSLAGTGSYNEQFF.

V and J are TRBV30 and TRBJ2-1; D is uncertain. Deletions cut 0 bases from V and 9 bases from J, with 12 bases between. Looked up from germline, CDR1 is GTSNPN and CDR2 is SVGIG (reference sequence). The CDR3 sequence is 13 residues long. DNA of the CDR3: TGTGCCTGGAGTGTAAGCAGGTGGGGTGAGCAGTTCTTC. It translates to CAWSVSRWGEQFF.

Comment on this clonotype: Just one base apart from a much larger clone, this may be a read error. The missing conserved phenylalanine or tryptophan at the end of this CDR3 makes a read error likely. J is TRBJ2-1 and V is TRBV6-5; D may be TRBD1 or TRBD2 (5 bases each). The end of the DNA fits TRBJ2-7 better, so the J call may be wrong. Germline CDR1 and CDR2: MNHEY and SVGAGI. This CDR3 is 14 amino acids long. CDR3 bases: TGTGCCAGCAGTTATGCAGTGGGGGCCTACGAGCAGTACCTC. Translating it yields CASSYAVGAYEQYL.

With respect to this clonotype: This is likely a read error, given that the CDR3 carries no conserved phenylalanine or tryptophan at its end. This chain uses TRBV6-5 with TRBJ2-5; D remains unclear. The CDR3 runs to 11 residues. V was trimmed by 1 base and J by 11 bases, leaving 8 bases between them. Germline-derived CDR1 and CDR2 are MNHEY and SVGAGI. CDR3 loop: CASSYYNEQYS. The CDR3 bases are TGTGCCAGCAGTTACTACAATGAGCAGTACTCC.

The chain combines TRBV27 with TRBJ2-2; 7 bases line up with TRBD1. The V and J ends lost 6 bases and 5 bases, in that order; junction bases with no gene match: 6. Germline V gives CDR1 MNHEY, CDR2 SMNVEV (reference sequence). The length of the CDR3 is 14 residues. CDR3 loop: CASRQGLVTGELFF. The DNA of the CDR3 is TGTGCCAGCAGACAGGGGCTGGTTACCGGGGAGCTGTTTTTT.

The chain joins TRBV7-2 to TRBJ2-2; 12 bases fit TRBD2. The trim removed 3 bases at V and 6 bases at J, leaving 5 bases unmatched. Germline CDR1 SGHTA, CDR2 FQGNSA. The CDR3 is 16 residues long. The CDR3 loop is CASSLASGRAAGELFF. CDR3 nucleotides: TGTGCCAGCAGCTTGGCTAGCGGGAGGGCCGCCGGGGAGCTGTTTTTT.

For the CDR3, the DNA is TGCGCCAGCAGTGAGGGAGCCCCCTCCTACGAGCAGTACTTC. This codes for CASSEGAPSYEQYF. The chain links TRBV10-2 to TRBJ2-5; no definite D call. Judging by the DNA end, TRBJ2-7 fits better; the J call may be wrong. This CDR3 contains 14 residues. In germline, CDR1 is WSHSY, CDR2 SAAADI.

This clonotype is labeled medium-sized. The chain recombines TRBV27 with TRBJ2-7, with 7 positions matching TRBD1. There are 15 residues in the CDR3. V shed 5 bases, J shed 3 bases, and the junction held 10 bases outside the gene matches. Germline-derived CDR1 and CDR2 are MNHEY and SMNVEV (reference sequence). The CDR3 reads CASSPHGQASYEQYF. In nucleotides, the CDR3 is TGTGCCAGCAGTCCACACGGACAGGCCAGCTACGAGCAGTACTTC.

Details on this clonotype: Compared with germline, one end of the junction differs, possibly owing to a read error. CDR3 bases: TGTGCCAGCAGTTCCTATGTGTCGGGGCTGCGAGGCAAAGATACTCAGTATTTC. This encodes CASSSYVSGLRGKDTQYF. The chain employs TRBV6-5 and TRBJ2-3; perhaps D is TRBD1 or TRBD2 (5 bases each). The CDR3 loop spans 18 amino acids. Per the germline V gene, CDR1 is MNHEY and CDR2 is SVGAGI.

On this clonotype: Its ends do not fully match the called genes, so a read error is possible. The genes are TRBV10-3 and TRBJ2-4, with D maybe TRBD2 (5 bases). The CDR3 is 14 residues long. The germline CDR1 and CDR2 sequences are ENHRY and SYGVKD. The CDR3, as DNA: TGCCGCGGCACGGAGCTTAGCGCCACAGACACGCAGTACTTC. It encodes CRGTELSATDTQYF.

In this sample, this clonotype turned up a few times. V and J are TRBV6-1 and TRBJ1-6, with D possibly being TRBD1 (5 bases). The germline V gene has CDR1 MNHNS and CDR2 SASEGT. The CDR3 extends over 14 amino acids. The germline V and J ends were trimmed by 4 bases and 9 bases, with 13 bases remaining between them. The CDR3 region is CASSVMTESSPLHF. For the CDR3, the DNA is TGTGCCAGCAGTGTCATGACAGAAAGTTCACCCCTCCACTTT.

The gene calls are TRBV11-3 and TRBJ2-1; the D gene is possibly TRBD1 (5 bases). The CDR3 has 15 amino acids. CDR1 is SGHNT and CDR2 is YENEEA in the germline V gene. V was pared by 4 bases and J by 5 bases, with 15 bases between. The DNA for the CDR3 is TGTGCCAGCAGCTCTCGACAGCCGCTGAACAATGAGCAGTTCTTC. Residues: CASSSRQPLNNEQFF. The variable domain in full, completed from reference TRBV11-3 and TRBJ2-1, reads EAGVVQSPRYKIIEKKQPVAFWCNPISGHNTLYWYLQNLGQGPELLIRYENEEAVDDSQLPKDRFSAERLKGVDSTLKIQPAELGDSAVYLCASSSRQPLNNEQFFGPGTRLTVL.

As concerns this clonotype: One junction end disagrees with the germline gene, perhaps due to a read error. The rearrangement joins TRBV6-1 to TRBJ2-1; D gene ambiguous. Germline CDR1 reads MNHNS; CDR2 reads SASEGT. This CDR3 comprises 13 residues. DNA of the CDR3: TGTGCCAGCAGTCAGGTAGGCAAAAATGCGCAGTTCTTC. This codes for CASSQVGKNAQFF.

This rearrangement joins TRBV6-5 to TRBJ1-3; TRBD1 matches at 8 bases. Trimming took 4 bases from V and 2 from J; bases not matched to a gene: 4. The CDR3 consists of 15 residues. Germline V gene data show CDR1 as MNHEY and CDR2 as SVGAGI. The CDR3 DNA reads TGTGCCAGCAGTTTTCAACAGGGGGCTGGAAACACCATATATTTT. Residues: CASSFQQGAGNTIYF.

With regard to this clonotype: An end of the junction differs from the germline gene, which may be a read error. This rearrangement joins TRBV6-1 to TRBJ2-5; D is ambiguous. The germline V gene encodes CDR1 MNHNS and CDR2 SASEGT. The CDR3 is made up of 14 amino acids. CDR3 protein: CASSGRGNKETQYF. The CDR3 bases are TGTGCCAGCAGCGGGCGCGGAAACAAAGAGACGCAGTACTTC.

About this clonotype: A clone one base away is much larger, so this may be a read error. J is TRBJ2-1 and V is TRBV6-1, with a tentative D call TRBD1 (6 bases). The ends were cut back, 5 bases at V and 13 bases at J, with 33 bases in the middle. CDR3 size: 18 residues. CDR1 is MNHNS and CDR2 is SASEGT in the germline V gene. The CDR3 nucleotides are TGTGCCAGCAGTCTAAGGGTCGTCGGACAGACAGCCAAAAACATTCAGTTCTTC. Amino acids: CASSLRVVGQTAKNIQFF.

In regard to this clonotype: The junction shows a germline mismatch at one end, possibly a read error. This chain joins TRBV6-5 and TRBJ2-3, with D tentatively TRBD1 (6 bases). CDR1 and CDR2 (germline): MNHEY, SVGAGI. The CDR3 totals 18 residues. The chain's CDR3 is CASSCEVYGGRGTDTQYF. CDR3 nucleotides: TGTGCCAGCAGTTGTGAGGTGTATGGGGGCCGCGGCACAGATACCCAGTATTTT.